This record looks at one T cell receptor (beta chain) sequence and its context. The entry originates in a study of blood T cell repertoires in COVID-19. Study-level information: Whether acute or convalescent, the COVID-19 samples came from the United States, Italy and Spain. T cells, B-cell-depleted T cells, or PBMCs provided the cDNA or gDNA that served as material.

Original methodology: Using reference gene primer amplification, nucleated cell counts were estimated. The method was immunoSEQ multiplex PCR; TCRdb's version includes in-frame clones alone and lacks a portion of them. V, J and clone size reflect that table, while D and trimming were determined from the DNA. The sample lists roughly 65,000 clones, approximately 93% seen once, with approximately 2.6% in the top ten. This CDR3 region has 18 residues. Sequences were obtained from peripheral blood. The rearrangement joins TRBV21-1 to TRBJ1-4; the table gives TRBD1 as D, unverified against the DNA. TRBV21-1 is tagged as a pseudogene. The clonotype was recovered from a man between 65 and 79 years old with active COVID-19. The chain's CDR3 is CASSNRDRSPTTNEKLFF. CDR3 DNA: TGTGCCAGCAGCAACCGGGACAGGAGTCCAACAACTAATGAAAAACTGTTTTTT.